The subject of this entry is one T cell receptor beta chain. V was clipped by 3 bases and J by 5 bases, with 10 bases between them. The CDR3 contains 13 residues. This sample is drawn from a study of blood T cell repertoires in COVID-19. Study background: Whether acute or convalescent, the COVID-19 samples came from the United States, Italy and Spain.

Libraries were prepared by immunoSEQ multiplex PCR; TCRdb keeps only in-frame clonotypes and omits some of them. The sample contains 200,000 to 300,000 clones, roughly four fifths of which appear only once. Sample: peripheral blood. The chain recombines TRBV12-3 or TRBV12-4 with TRBJ1-1; the D gene is possibly TRBD1 (6 bases). The sequence was obtained from a man aged 25-45 years who had recovered from COVID-19. In DNA form, the CDR3 reads TGTGCCAGCAGTTTCGGGAGGGGGACTGAAGCTTTCTTT. Amino acids: CASSFGRGTEAFF.